This T cell receptor (beta chain) appears in the sequencing data of a study of T cell clusters in autoimmune cytopenias (dated by TCRdb to between 2018 and 2020). About the study as a whole: The median TRB sequencing depth was roughly 56,000 reads per sample, and the median number of distinct TRB clonotypes was about 2,400 per sample. TRB and IGH repertoires from peripheral blood were sequenced in autoimmune cytopenia patients at active disease and during treatment follow-up, with healthy, CLL and autoimmune hepatitis controls included alongside. The study aimed to test whether autoimmune cytopenia patients carry a disease-specific immune repertoire signature usable as a blood-based biomarker. The study at large found these results: The GLIPH analysis suggested a lack of physiological T cell clusters in primary autoimmune cytopenia patients, since 51 clusters were exclusive to healthy donors whereas 15 to 20 were exclusive to patients. TRB repertoire shifts, with less even repertoires in secondary cytopenia and CLL, mostly reflected lymphoma bias rather than autoimmunity. The T cell clusters were only ever defined in silico, so experimental validation of their functional role was still needed. Compared with active autoimmune hepatitis patients, healthy donors had almost three times as many exclusive TRB clusters, a finding consistent with an autoimmunity-wide signature. In the comparison of secondary cytopenia with CLL, the cluster-lack signature was not observed, apparently because the dominant lymphoma-associated repertoire masked the signature.

As encoded in the germline V gene (reference sequence), CDR1 is WNHNN while CDR2 is SYGVQD. The CDR3 goes from the cysteine to the phenylalanine over 13 residues. No coding sequence is recorded. To amplify TRB rearrangements, a touch-down multiplex PCR protocol was run with the TRB-A and TRB-B primer pools combined in a single tube. Illumina adapters and sample indices were attached to the amplicons through two consecutive PCR reactions using Phusion HS II polymerase. After gel purification with the NucleoSpin Gel and PCR Clean-up kit, the amplicons were quantified by Qubit and checked for quality on an Agilent 2100 Bioanalyzer. Sequencing of the libraries was performed on an Illumina MiSeq with 600-cycle, single-indexed, paired-end runs. For the original study's pipeline: MiXCR version 2.1.12 with the default MiXCR reference library was used to align and assemble TRB reads. A clone was defined by each unique CDR3 nucleotide sequence, and the analysis included only productive sequences supported by at least two reads. Repertoire diversity was assessed by alpha-parameterized diversity profiles (alpha 0 to 5), including Shannon (alpha 1) and Simpson (alpha 2) indices, computed with an R script. The tcR package was used to compute combinatorial TRB VJ usage, and cohorts were compared on this usage by principal component analysis with ade4. Using GLIPH, TCRbeta CDR3s were clustered on pairs of cohorts matched for age and read depth, and a Wilcoxon test was used to compare cluster frequencies. Each CDR3 protein sequence appears as one entry after TCRdb reprocessed the reads, and no DNA is included. Clone size and V and J calls follow TCRdb, not the original study. The sample's table lists a count of over 9,000 distinct CDR3 sequences. Together, the top ten hold just over 9% of the sample.

A word on this clonotype: The target of this receptor is not known.

Each sample's TRB amplification started from around 0.25 ug of peripheral blood genomic DNA, which corresponds to around 36,000 genome equivalents. The sample comprised peripheral blood. Rearrangement joined TRBV10-1 to TRBJ1-6; as DNA is missing, the TRBD1 call by TCRdb cannot be tested. This TCR came from a human donor with an autoimmune cytopenia or autoimmune hepatitis (not recorded which). CDR3 reads: CASSQGENSPLHF.